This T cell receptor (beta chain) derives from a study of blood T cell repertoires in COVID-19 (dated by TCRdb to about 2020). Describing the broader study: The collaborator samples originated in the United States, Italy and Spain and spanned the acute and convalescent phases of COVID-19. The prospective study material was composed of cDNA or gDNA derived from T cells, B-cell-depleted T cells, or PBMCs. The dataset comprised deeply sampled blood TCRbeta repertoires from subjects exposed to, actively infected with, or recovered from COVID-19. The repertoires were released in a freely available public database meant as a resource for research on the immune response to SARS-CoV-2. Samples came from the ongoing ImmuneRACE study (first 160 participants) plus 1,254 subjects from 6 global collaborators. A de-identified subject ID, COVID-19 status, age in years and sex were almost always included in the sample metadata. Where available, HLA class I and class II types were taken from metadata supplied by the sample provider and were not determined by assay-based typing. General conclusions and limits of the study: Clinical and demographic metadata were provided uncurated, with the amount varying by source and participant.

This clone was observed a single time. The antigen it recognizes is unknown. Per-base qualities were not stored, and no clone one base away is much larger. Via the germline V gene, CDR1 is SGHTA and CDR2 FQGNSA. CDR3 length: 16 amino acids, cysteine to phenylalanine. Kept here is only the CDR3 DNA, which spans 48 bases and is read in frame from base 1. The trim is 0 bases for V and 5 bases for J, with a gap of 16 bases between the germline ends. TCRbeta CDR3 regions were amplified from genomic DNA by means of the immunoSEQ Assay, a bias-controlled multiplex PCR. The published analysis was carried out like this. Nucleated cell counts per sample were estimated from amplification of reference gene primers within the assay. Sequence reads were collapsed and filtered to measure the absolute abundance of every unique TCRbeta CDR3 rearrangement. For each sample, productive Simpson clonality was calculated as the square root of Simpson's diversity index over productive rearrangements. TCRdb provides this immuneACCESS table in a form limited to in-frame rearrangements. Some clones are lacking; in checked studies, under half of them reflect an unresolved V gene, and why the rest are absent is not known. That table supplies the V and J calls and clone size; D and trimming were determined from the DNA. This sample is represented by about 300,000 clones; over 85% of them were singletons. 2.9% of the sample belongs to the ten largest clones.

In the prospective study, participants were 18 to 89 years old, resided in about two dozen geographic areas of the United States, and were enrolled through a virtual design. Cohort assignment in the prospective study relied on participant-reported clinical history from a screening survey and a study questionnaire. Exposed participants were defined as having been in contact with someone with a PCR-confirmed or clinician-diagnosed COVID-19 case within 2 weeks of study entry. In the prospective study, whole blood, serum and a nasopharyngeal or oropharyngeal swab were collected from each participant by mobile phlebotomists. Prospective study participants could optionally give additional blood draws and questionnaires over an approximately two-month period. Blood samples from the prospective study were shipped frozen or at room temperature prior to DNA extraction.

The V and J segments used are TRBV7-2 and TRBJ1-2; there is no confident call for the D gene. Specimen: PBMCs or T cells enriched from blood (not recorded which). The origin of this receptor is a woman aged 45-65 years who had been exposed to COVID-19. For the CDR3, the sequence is CASSLAFALGVYGYTF. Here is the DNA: TGTGCCAGCAGCTTAGCATTCGCGTTGGGAGTATATGGCTACACCTTC. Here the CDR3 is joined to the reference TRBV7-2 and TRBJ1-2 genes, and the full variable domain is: GAGVSQSPSNKVTEKGKDVELRCDPISGHTALYWYRQSLGQGLEFLIYFQGNSAPDKSGLPSDRFSAERTGGSVSTLTIQRTQQEDSAVYLCASSLAFALGVYGYTFGSGTRLTVV.